This T cell receptor beta chain was captured in a study of radiotherapy plus CTLA-4 blockade in lung cancer. Study context: With roughly 30% of patients having disease control, objective responses were seen in about 17%. The study, taken as a whole, reports: Early blood T cell clone changes and increased post-radiation serum interferon-beta were reportedly the strongest response predictors. Clones of tumor-derived TCRs expanded in blood after radiotherapy plus ipilimumab.

Focal radiation with ipilimumab CTLA-4 blockade was given to patients with chemo-refractory metastatic non-small-cell lung cancer. Comments on this clone: No antigen is known for it.

Data came from immunoSEQ multiplex PCR; TCRdb stores just in-frame clones and leaves some out. The data contain about 51,000 clones, 79% of them singletons. The receptor was isolated from a human donor with non-small cell lung cancer who had a complete response to radiotherapy plus ipilimumab. The source was peripheral blood, collected from a patient treated with radiotherapy plus ipilimumab.

CDR3 protein: CASSTFDSSYEQYF. The CDR3 DNA follows: TGTGCCAGCAGCACGTTTGACAGTTCCTACGAGCAGTACTTC. This sequence joins TRBV7-6 and TRBJ2-7, with D possibly matching TRBD1 (5 bases). CDR1 SGHVS and CDR2 FNYEAQ come from the germline V gene. The V end lost 5 bases, the J end lost 1 base, and 12 bases lay between the germline ends. This CDR3 comprises 14 residues.